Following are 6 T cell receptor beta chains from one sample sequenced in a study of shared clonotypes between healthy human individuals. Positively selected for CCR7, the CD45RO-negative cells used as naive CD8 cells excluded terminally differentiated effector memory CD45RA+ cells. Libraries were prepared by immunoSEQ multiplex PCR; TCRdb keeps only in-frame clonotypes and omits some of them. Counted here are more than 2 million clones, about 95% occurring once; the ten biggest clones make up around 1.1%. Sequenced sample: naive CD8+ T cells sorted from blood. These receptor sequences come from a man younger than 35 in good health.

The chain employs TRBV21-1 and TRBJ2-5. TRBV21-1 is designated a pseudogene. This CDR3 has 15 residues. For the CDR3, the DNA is TGTGCCAGCAGGGTTTCCGGGACCGAGGCAGAGACCCAGTACTTC. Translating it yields CASRVSGTEAETQYF.

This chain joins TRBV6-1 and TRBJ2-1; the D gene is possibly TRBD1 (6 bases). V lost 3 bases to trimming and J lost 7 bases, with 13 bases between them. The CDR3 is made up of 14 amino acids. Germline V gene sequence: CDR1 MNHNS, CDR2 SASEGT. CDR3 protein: CASSDGTGWNEQFF. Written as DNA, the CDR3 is TGTGCCAGCAGTGACGGCACAGGGTGGAATGAGCAGTTCTTC.

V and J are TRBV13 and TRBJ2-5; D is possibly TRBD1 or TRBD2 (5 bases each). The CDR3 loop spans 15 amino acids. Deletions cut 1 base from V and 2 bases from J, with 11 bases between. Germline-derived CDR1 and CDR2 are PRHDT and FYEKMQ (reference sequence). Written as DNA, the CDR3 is TGTGCCAGCAGCTTAGTTCTGGGACCTCAAGAGACCCAGTACTTC. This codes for CASSLVLGPQETQYF.

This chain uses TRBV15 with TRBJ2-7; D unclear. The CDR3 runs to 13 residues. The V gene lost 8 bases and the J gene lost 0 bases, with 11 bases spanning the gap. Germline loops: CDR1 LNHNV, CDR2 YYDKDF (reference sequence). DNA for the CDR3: TGTGCCACCGGGCGGAGAAACTCCTACGAGCAGTACTTC. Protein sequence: CATGRRNSYEQYF.

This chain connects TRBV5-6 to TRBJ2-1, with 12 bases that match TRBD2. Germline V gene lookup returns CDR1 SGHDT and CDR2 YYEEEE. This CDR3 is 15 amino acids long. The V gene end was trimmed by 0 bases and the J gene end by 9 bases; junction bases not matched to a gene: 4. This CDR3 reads CASSLALAGGGEQFF. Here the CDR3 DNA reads TGTGCCAGCAGCTTGGCTCTAGCGGGAGGGGGTGAGCAGTTCTTC.

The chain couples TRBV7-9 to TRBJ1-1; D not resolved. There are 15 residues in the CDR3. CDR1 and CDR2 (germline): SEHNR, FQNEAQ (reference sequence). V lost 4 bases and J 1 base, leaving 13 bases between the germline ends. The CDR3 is CASSSPVSRNTEAFF. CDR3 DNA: TGTGCCAGCAGCTCACCTGTAAGCCGGAACACTGAAGCTTTCTTT.